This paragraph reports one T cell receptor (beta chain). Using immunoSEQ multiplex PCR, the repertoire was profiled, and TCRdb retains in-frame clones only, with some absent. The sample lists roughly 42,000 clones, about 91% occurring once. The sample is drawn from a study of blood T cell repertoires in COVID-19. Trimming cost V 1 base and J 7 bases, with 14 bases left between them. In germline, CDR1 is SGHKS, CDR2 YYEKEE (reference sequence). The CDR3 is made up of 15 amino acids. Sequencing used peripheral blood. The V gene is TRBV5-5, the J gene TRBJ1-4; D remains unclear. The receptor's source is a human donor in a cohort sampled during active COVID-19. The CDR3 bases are TGTGCCAGCAGCTTGACGGGTCTTCGGGGTGAAAAACTGTTTTTT. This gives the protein CASSLTGLRGEKLFF.